One and the same sample provided the 30 T cell receptor beta chains below, sequenced in a study of regulatory T cells in long-lasting Graves disease. Construction of the TCR beta libraries employed iRepertoire HTBI primers in conjunction with Arm-PCR of CDR3 regions. Each CDR3 protein is one row after TCRdb ran MiXCR on the multiplex PCR reads. In the table there are 400,000 to 500,000 distinct CDR3 sequences, 15% to 20% of which are singletons. The time point is: newly diagnosed GD, antithyroid drugs for less than 3 months. PBMC-extracted RNA yielded the TCR library. The same specimen was also included in a second study, on T cells in Graves' hyperthyroidism and ophthalmopathy.

Specimen: peripheral blood mononuclear cells (PBMCs), collected at new diagnosis, from a patient treated with antithyroid drugs. These receptors originate from a woman under 30 with Graves disease.

This chain uses TRBV2 with TRBJ1-5; possibly TRBD1 for D (5 bases). This CDR3 is built from 17 residues. V was cut by 6 bases and J by 3 bases, with 21 bases left in between. CDR1 and CDR2 (germline): SNHLY, FYNNEI. In DNA, the CDR3 is TGTGCCAGCAGCCCGAACGCCCTCGGACAAGACAATCAGCCCCAGCATTTT. It translates to CASSPNALGQDNQPQHF.

DNA of the CDR3: TGTGCCAGCAGCTGGGGGGGTGACAGGACTCATTGGGGTCAGCCCCAGCATTTT. The encoded protein is CASSWGGDRTHWGQPQHF. The V call is TRBV5-6, the J call TRBJ1-5, with a weak D call TRBD1 (6 bases). Deletions cut 3 bases from V and 6 bases from J, with 25 bases between. The V gene's germline CDR1 is SGHDT and CDR2 YYEEEE. CDR3 length: 18 amino acids.

The table lists this clonotype with many counts. The gene calls are TRBV10-3 and TRBJ2-1, with D unresolved. Looked up from germline, CDR1 is ENHRY and CDR2 is SYGVKD. Trimming stripped 2 bases from V and 8 bases from J, with 7 bases between. The CDR3 covers 12 residues. CDR3 sequence (DNA): TGTGCCATCAGTGAGGTCGCCGATGAGCAGTTCTTC. This codes for CAISEVADEQFF.

This clonotype was found once. The V call is TRBV20-1, the J call TRBJ2-7; D uncertain. V lost 0 bases, J lost 5 bases, and 11 bases lay in between. The germline gives CDR1 DFQATT, CDR2 SNEGSKA (reference sequence). The CDR3 loop spans 13 amino acids. The CDR3 sequence is CSARDRLRNEQYF. CDR3 DNA: TGCAGTGCTAGAGATAGATTGAGAAACGAGCAGTACTTC.

The chain recombines TRBV20-1 with TRBJ1-1; D is unclear. The V end was cut by 3 bases, the J end by 11 bases, with 19 bases between. The CDR3 is made up of 13 amino acids. The V gene's germline CDR1 is DFQATT and CDR2 SNEGSKA (reference sequence). CDR3 region: CSARVSGENKAFF. The DNA for the CDR3 is TGCAGTGCTAGGGTCTCGGGTGAAAATAAGGCTTTCTTT.

This clonotype came up many times. The rearrangement joins TRBV28 to TRBJ1-4; D uncertain. Germline V CDR1 and CDR2: MDHEN, SYDVKM. With 5 bases removed from V and 0 bases from J, the gap between germline ends came to 25 bases. CDR3 length equals 20 residues. The CDR3 coding sequence is TGTGCCAGCAGTCCCTTGCGACTGGGCCGACGGGCTGCAACTAATGAAAAACTGTTTTTT. Its protein product is CASSPLRLGRRAATNEKLFF.

This clonotype turned up a few times. The chain uses TRBV29-1 and TRBJ2-7, with D possibly being TRBD1 (5 bases). V gave up 7 bases and J gave up 7 bases, with 14 bases separating them. Per the germline V gene, CDR1 is SQVTM and CDR2 is ANQGSEA. The CDR3 covers 11 residues. The CDR3 reads CSAQGDGEQYF. The CDR3 DNA sequence: TGCAGCGCTCAGGGTGACGGGGAGCAGTACTTC.

As for this clonotype: A far larger clone is just one base off, so this is likely a read error. The chain combines TRBV28 with TRBJ2-3; D might be TRBD2 (5 bases). Gene TRBJ2-7 matches the end of the DNA better, so the J call may be wrong. CDR3 length equals 17 residues. Germline CDR1 and CDR2: MDHEN and SYDVKM. The CDR3 protein is CASSLSGIRVSYNEQYF. The CDR3 bases are TGTGCCAGCAGTTTATCCGGGATTAGGGTCTCCTACAATGAGCAGTACTTC.

This clonotype was seen a few times. The V gene is TRBV29-1, the J gene TRBJ2-7; D may be TRBD1 (7 bases). Between the trimmed V and J ends, which lost 6 bases and 2 bases, there was a span of 17 bases. The V gene's germline CDR1 is SQVTM and CDR2 ANQGSEA. The CDR3 length is 14 residues. This chain's CDR3 is CSVNGGRGAYEQYF. DNA for the CDR3: TGCAGCGTGAACGGGGGCAGGGGGGCCTACGAGCAGTACTTC.

This clonotype was seen just once. A much larger clone lies a single base off, so this may be a read error. This chain connects TRBV5-1 to TRBJ2-1, with 11 positions matching TRBD2. Trimming cost V 5 bases and J 10 bases; bases outside gene matches: 14. Germline-derived CDR1 and CDR2 are SGHRS and YFSETQ. The CDR3 extends over 16 amino acids. CDR3 sequence (DNA): TGCGCCAGCAGAGATAAAAGGACTAGCGGGCCCTACGAGCAGTTCTTC. Amino acids: CASRDKRTSGPYEQFF.

As to this clonotype: A much larger clone differs by one base, so this may be a read error. The chain is built from TRBV12-3 or TRBV12-4 and TRBJ1-1; D unresolved. This CDR3 has 13 amino acids. The V and J ends lost 3 bases and 4 bases respectively, with 9 bases between them. CDR3 protein: CASSLNKATEAFF. The DNA for the CDR3 is TGTGCCAGCAGTTTGAACAAGGCCACTGAAGCTTTCTTT.

The CDR3 sequence is CASSLGPQNTEAFF. The CDR3 DNA reads as TGCGCCAGCAGCTTGGGCCCCCAGAACACTGAAGCTTTCTTT. The rearrangement uses TRBV5-1 and TRBJ1-1; unclear D gene. V was trimmed by 0 bases and J by 1 base, leaving 7 bases between them. In germline, CDR1 is SGHRS, CDR2 YFSETQ. CDR3 length: 14 amino acids. Full variable domain (outside the CDR3, taken from reference TRBV5-1 and TRBJ1-1): KAGVTQTPRYLIKTRGQQVTLSCSPISGHRSVSWYQQTPGQGLQFLFEYFSETQRNKGNFPGRFSGRQFSNSRSEMNVSTLELGDSALYLCASSLGPQNTEAFFGQGTRLTVV.

The V gene is TRBV5-8, the J gene TRBJ2-3; D gene uncertain. V was cut by 6 bases and J by 6 bases, with 20 bases left in between. Germline values: CDR1 SGHTS, CDR2 YDEGEE. This CDR3 is 15 amino acids long. The CDR3 region has the DNA TGTGCCAGCACCCAAGGTGGGCACTCCCGGGATACGCAGTATTTT. Its translation: CASTQGGHSRDTQYF.

This clonotype appeared many times. This chain joins TRBV20-1 and TRBJ1-2; 10 nucleotides match TRBD1. Per the germline V gene, CDR1 is DFQATT and CDR2 is SNEGSKA (reference sequence). The CDR3 spans 15 residues. Trimming at V came to 1 base and at J to 5 bases, leaving 7 bases not matched to a gene. CDR3 protein: CSARAGTGAGYGYTF. For the CDR3, the DNA is TGCAGTGCTAGAGCTGGGACAGGGGCAGGGTATGGCTACACCTTC.

This clonotype has at least ten counts. The gene calls are TRBV20-1 and TRBJ1-2; 8 bases fit TRBD1. The CDR3 length is 14 residues. Germline V gene sequence: CDR1 DFQATT, CDR2 SNEGSKA (reference sequence). The V segment lost 6 bases and the J segment 1 base; nucleotides outside the gene matches: 7. The CDR3 nucleotides are TGCAGTGCGGGACAGGTTACAATTAACTATGGCTACACCTTC. Translation: CSAGQVTINYGYTF.

This chain links TRBV7-2 with TRBJ2-1, with a possible D match to TRBD2 (5 bases). Per germline, CDR1 SGHTA and CDR2 FQGNSA. Trimming removed 5 bases at V and 10 bases at J, with 12 bases between. The CDR3 is made up of 12 amino acids. CDR3 DNA: TGTGCCAGCAGCCATAATAGCGACGAGCAGTTCTTC. Protein product: CASSHNSDEQFF.

This clonotype was detected ten times or more. The chain carries TRBV2 and TRBJ2-1; tentatively, D is TRBD2 (5 bases). This CDR3 region has 16 residues. Germline V gives CDR1 SNHLY, CDR2 FYNNEI. Trimming cost V 5 bases and J 1 base, with 15 bases left between them. The CDR3 coding sequence is TGTGCCAGCAGTTCGTCTCGGGGTAATTCCTACAATGAGCAGTTCTTC. Protein sequence: CASSSSRGNSYNEQFF.

This clonotype has a count of ten or more. The chain carries TRBV2 and TRBJ2-7; TRBD2 matches 9 bases. Germline values: CDR1 SNHLY, CDR2 FYNNEI. The CDR3 extends over 15 amino acids. J was trimmed by 3 bases and V by 3 bases; bases with no gene match: 6. CDR3 bases: TGTGCCAGCAGTGAGGGTAGCGGGAGAAACTACGAGCAGTACTTC. This codes for CASSEGSGRNYEQYF. Based on the CDR3 plus reference TRBV2 and TRBJ2-7, the full variable domain is EPEVTQTPSHQVTQMGQEVILRCVPISNHLYFYWYRQILGQKVEFLVSFYNNEISEKSEIFDDQFSVERPDGSNFTLKIRSTKLEDSAMYFCASSEGSGRNYEQYFGPGTRLTVT.

This clonotype was seen repeatedly, ten times or more. The rearrangement joins TRBV6-5 to TRBJ2-1, with D perhaps given as TRBD1 or TRBD2 (5 bases each). Germline CDR1 is MNHEY and CDR2 is SVGAGI. The CDR3 runs to 16 residues. Trimming shortened V by 2 bases and J by 0 bases, and 11 bases separated the two germline ends. CDR3 DNA sequence: TGTGCCAGCAGTTACGAAGCAGGGAGCTCCTACAATGAGCAGTTCTTC. Residues: CASSYEAGSSYNEQFF.

V usage is TRBV27 and J usage is TRBJ2-7, with a possible D match to TRBD1 (6 bases). This CDR3 has 14 amino acids. Germline V gives CDR1 MNHEY, CDR2 SMNVEV (reference sequence). With 0 bases removed from V and 5 bases from J, the gap between germline ends came to 11 bases. CDR3: CASSLSRQGNEQYF. The DNA of the CDR3 is TGTGCCAGCAGTTTATCGCGTCAGGGGAACGAGCAGTACTTC.

The rearrangement links TRBV28 to TRBJ2-3; weak D call: TRBD1 (6 bases). CDR3 length equals 15 residues. The ends were cut back, 3 bases at V and 2 bases at J, with 12 bases in the middle. Germline-derived CDR1 and CDR2 are MDHEN and SYDVKM. The CDR3: CASSLGAGPTDTQYF. The CDR3 region has the DNA TGTGCCAGCAGTTTGGGGGCAGGGCCCACAGATACGCAGTATTTT.

This clonotype has a count of ten or more. The CDR3: CASSRALLGGELFF. The CDR3 DNA reads TGTGCCAGCAGCCGCGCCCTGCTGGGCGGGGAGCTGTTTTTT. The rearrangement uses TRBV5-4 and TRBJ2-2; D call uncertain. V lost 4 bases and J 7 bases, leaving 14 bases between the germline ends. The CDR3 covers 14 residues. Germline lookup yields CDR1 SGHNT and CDR2 YYREEE (reference sequence).

Many counts were recorded for this clonotype. This rearrangement joins TRBV6-5 to TRBJ2-1; the D is unclear. CDR3 length: 16 residues. CDR1 MNHEY and CDR2 SVGAGI come from the germline V gene. Trimming stripped 0 bases from V and 6 bases from J, with 15 bases between. CDR3 DNA: TGTGCCAGCAGTTACTCGATAGAATCCGTCTCCAATGAGCAGTTCTTC. This encodes CASSYSIESVSNEQFF.

This clonotype was seen at least ten times. The chain couples TRBV2 to TRBJ2-1, with D uncertain. CDR1 and CDR2 from the germline V gene are SNHLY and FYNNEI. CDR3 length: 13 amino acids. V lost 2 bases, J lost 5 bases, and 7 bases lay in between. The CDR3 here is CASSEFGHNEQFF. CDR3 coding DNA: TGTGCCAGCAGTGAATTTGGGCACAATGAGCAGTTCTTC.

This clonotype was observed at least ten times. This rearrangement joins TRBV5-6 to TRBJ2-5; D remains unclear. This CDR3 is 12 amino acids long. The germline CDR1 and CDR2 sequences are SGHDT and YYEEEE. The ends were cut back, 4 bases at V and 5 bases at J, with 9 bases in the middle. The CDR3 loop is CASSKNTETQYF. The CDR3 DNA follows: TGTGCCAGCAGCAAGAATACGGAGACCCAGTACTTC.

The chain employs TRBV24-1 and TRBJ2-3; 8 nucleotides align to TRBD2. The V gene's germline CDR1 is KGHDR and CDR2 SFDVKD. This CDR3 is 15 amino acids long. V lost 3 bases, J lost 6 bases, and 7 bases stayed unmatched. CDR3 DNA sequence: TGTGCCACCAGTGATCTCACTAGCGGAGGGGATACGCAGTATTTT. Amino acid sequence: CATSDLTSGGDTQYF.

The table lists this clonotype with many counts. The rearrangement joins TRBV11-2 to TRBJ2-3; maybe TRBD2 (5 bases). V shed 1 base and J shed 2 bases, with 13 bases lying between them. CDR3 length: 16 residues. CDR1 and CDR2 from the germline V gene are SGHAT and FQNNGV. CDR3 sequence: CASSLVSGGSTDTQYF. DNA of the CDR3: TGTGCCAGCAGCTTAGTCTCAGGCGGGTCCACAGATACGCAGTATTTT.

This clonotype showed up many times. V is TRBV2 and J is TRBJ1-5; D is unresolved. CDR1 and CDR2 (germline): SNHLY, FYNNEI. CDR3 length equals 13 residues. With 2 bases removed from V and 4 bases from J, the gap between germline ends came to 6 bases. The CDR3 region has the DNA TGTGCCAGCAGTGAAAACAATAATCAGCCCCAGCATTTT. Translating gives CASSENNNQPQHF.

The chain has TRBV28 and TRBJ1-6; 7 bases agree with TRBD1. The CDR3 sequence is 16 residues long. Germline V gene data show CDR1 as MDHEN and CDR2 as SYDVKM. Trimming cost V 3 bases and J 6 bases; bases outside gene matches: 8. CDR3: CASSLTRQGFNSPLHF. In nucleotides, the CDR3 is TGTGCCAGCAGTTTGACGAGACAGGGTTTTAATTCACCCCTCCACTTT. The full variable domain, in which reference TRBV28 and TRBJ1-6 provide the parts outside the CDR3, is DVKVTQSSRYLVKRTGEKVFLECVQDMDHENMFWYRQDPGLGLRLIYFSYDVKMKEKGDIPEGYSVSREKKERFSLILESASTNQTSMYLCASSLTRQGFNSPLHFGNGTRLTVT.

This clonotype was observed a few times. The chain uses TRBV14 and TRBJ2-7; TRBD1 matches at 8 bases. The CDR3 contains 17 residues. Germline V gives CDR1 SGHDN, CDR2 FVKESK. V was pared by 3 bases and J by 0 bases, with 10 bases of the junction left unmatched. Here the CDR3 DNA reads TGTGCCAGCAGCCACCTACCGGACAGGGAGAGCTCCTACGAGCAGTACTTC. Translating gives CASSHLPDRESSYEQYF.